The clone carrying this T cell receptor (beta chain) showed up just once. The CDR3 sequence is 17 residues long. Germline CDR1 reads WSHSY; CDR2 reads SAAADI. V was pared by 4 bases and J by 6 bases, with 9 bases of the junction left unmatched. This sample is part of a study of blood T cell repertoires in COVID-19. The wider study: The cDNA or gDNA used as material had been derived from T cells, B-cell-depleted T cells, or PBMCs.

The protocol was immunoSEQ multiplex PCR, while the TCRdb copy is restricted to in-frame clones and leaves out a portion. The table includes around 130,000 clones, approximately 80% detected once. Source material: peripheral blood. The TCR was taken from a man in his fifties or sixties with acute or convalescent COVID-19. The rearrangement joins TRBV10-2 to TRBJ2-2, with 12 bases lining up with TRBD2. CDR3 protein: CASSVASGGASAGELFF. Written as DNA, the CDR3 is TGCGCCAGCAGTGTGGCTAGCGGGGGGGCCTCTGCCGGGGAGCTGTTTTTT.